The T cell receptor (beta chain) under discussion was sequenced for a study of blood T cell repertoires in COVID-19. Across the whole study: Samples of COVID-19 (acute and convalescent) were obtained from the United States, Italy and Spain. T cells, B-cell-depleted T cells, or PBMCs provided the cDNA or gDNA that served as material.

Germline CDR1 and CDR2: SQVTM and ANQGSEA. J was trimmed by 4 bases and V by 3 bases; bases with no gene match: 6. This CDR3 has 14 residues. Sequenced by immunoSEQ multiplex PCR; TCRdb stores in-frame clones only, minus some. This table has approximately 210,000 clones, about nine tenths appearing once. The sequence came from a man younger than 45 in a cohort exposed to, infected with or recovered from COVID-19 (not recorded which). J is TRBJ1-2 and V is TRBV29-1; 9 positions agree with TRBD1. Sequenced input: PBMCs or T cells enriched from blood (not recorded which). DNA for the CDR3: TGCAGCGTTGAGTCGACAGGGGGGACCTATGGCTACACCTTC. This translates into CSVESTGGTYGYTF.